This T cell receptor beta chain appears in the sequencing data of a study of shared clonotypes between healthy human individuals. Notes on the study in general: Donor scarcity curtailed the genetic and exposure-history diversity represented herein. Non-shared clonotypes showed lower generation probabilities than clonotypes common to all four donors.

The assay was carried out at the deep level. Several immunoSEQ plates received, in even portions, the genomic DNA of each subset. Assay used: immunoSEQ multiplex PCR; TCRdb lists only in-frame clones, some missing. Of about 2 million clones in the sample, roughly 94% were seen once. This CDR3 is 15 amino acids long. Trimming cost V 0 bases and J 0 bases, with 9 bases left between them. The germline V gene has CDR1 SGHDT and CDR2 YYEEEE. A note on this clone: Its specificity is unknown.

The TCR sequence derives from a man between 18 and 35 years old in good health. The chain combines TRBV5-6 with TRBJ2-5; D may be TRBD2 (6 bases). The material sequenced was naive CD4+ T cells sorted from blood. Noted subset: CD45RA+ positively selected. For the CDR3, the DNA is TGTGCCAGCAGCTTGGGGCTAGCGAACCAAGAGACCCAGTACTTC. This translates into CASSLGLANQETQYF.